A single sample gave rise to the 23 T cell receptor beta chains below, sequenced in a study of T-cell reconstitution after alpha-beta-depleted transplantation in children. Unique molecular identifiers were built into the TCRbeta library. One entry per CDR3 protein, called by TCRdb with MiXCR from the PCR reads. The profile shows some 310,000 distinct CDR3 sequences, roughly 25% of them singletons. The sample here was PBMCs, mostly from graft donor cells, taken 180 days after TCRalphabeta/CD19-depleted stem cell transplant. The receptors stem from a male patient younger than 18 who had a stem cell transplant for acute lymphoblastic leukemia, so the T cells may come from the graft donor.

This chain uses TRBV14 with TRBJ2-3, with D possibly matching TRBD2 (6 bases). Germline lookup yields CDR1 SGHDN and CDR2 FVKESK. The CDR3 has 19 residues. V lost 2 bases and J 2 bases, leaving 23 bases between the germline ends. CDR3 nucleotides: TGTGCCAGCAGCCAACCGACGGGACTCCTAATCCCTTACACAGATACGCAGTATTTT. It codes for CASSQPTGLLIPYTDTQYF. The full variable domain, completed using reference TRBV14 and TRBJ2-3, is EAGVTQFPSHSVIEKGQTVTLRCDPISGHDNLYWYRRVMGKEIKFLLHFVKESKQDESGMPNNRFLAERTGGTYSTLKVQPAELEDSGVYFCASSQPTGLLIPYTDTQYFGPGTRLTVL.

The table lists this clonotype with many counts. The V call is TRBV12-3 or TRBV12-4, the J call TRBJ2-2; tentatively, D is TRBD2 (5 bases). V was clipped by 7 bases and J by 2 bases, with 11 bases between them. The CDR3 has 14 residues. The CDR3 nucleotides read TGTGCCAGCACCTGGACGGGAAACACCGGGGAGCTGTTTTTT. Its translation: CASTWTGNTGELFF.

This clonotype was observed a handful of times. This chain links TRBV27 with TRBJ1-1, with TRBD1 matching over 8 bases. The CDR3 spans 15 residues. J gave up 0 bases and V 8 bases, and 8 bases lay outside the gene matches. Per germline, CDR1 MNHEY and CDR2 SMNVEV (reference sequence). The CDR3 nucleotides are TGTGCCAGCGGTAGACAGGGGTCCATGAACACTGAAGCTTTCTTT. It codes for CASGRQGSMNTEAFF.

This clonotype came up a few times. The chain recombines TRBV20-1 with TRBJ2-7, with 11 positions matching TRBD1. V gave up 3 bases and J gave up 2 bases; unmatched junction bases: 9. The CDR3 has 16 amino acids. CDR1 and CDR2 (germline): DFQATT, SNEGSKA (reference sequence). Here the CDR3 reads CSASTPGTGGTYEQYF. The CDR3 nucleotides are TGCAGTGCTAGCACCCCCGGGACAGGGGGGACCTACGAGCAGTACTTC.

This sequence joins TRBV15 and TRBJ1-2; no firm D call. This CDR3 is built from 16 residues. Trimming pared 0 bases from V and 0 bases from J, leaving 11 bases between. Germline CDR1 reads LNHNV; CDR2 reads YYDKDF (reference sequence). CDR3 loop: CATSRDWAGSNYGYTF. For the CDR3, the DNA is TGTGCCACCAGCAGAGATTGGGCCGGCTCTAACTATGGCTACACCTTC.

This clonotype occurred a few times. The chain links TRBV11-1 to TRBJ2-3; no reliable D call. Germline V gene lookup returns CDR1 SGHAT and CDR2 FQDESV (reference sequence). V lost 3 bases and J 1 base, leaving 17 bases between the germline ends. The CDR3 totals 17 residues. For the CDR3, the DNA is TGTGCCAGCAGCTTTTCCCCCGAAGAAGTAGGCACAGATACGCAGTATTTT. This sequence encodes CASSFSPEEVGTDTQYF.

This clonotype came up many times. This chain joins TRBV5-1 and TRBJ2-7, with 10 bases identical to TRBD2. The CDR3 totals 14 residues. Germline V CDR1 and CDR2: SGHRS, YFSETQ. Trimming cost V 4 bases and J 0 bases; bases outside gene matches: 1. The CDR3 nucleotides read TGCGCCAGCAGCGCTAGCGGGGGCTCCTACGAGCAGTACTTC. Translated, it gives CASSASGGSYEQYF.

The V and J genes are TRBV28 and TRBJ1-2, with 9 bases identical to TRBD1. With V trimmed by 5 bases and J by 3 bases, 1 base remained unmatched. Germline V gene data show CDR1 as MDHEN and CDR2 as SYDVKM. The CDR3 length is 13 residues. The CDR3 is CASSGTGYYGYTF. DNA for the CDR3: TGTGCCAGCAGTGGGACAGGGTACTATGGCTACACCTTC.

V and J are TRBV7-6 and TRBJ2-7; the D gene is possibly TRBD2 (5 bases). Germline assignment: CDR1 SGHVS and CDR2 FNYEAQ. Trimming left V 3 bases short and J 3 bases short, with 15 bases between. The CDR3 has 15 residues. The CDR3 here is CASSLSGFPLYEQYF. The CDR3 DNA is TGTGCCAGCAGCTTGAGCGGATTTCCACTCTACGAGCAGTACTTC.

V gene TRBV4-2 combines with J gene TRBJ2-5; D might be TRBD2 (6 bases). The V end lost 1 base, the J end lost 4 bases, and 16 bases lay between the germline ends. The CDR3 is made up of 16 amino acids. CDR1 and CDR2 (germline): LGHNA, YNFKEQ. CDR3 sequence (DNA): TGTGCCAGCAGCCAAGGGGGGACTCGCCAGGGAGAGACCCAGTACTTC. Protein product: CASSQGGTRQGETQYF.

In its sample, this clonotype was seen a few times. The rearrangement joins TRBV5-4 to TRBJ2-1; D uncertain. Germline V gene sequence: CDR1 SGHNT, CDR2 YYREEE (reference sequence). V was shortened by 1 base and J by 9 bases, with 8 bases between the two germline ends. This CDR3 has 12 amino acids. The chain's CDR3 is CASSLSWAEQFF. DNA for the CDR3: TGTGCCAGCAGCTTGTCCTGGGCTGAGCAGTTCTTC.

CDR3 nucleotides: TGTGCCAGCAGCAGGGGGACTAGCGGCTCCAATGAGCAGTTCTTC. Its protein product is CASSRGTSGSNEQFF. The chain carries TRBV4-2 and TRBJ2-1; 11 nucleotides agree with TRBD2. Germline CDR1 and CDR2: LGHNA and YNFKEQ. V shed 5 bases and J 6 bases; nucleotides not matched to a gene: 6. This CDR3 comprises 15 residues.

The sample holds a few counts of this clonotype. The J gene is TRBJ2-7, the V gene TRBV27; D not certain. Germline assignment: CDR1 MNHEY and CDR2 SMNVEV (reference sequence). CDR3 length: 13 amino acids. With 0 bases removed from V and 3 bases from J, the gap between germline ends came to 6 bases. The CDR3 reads CASSLSWGYEQYF. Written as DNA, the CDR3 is TGTGCCAGCAGTTTATCCTGGGGCTACGAGCAGTACTTC.

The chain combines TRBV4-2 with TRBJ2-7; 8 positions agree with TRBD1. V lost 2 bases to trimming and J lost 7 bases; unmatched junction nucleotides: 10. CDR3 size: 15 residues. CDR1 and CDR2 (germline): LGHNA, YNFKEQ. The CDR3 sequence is CASSQLPDRADEQYF. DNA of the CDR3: TGTGCCAGCAGCCAACTCCCGGACAGGGCAGATGAGCAGTACTTC.

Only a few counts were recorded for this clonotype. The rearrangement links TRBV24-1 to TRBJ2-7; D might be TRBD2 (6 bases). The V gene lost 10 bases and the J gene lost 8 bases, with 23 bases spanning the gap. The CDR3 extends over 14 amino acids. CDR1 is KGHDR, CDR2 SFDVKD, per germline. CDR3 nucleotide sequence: TGTGCCACGCCTCCCGGACGGGGGAGAACCAAGCAGTACTTC. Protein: CATPPGRGRTKQYF.

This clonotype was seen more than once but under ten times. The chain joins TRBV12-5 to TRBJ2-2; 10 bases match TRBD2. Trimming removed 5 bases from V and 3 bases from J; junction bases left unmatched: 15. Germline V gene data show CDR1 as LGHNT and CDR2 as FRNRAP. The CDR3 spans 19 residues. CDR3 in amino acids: CASGPWSDSGRCYTGELFF. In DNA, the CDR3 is TGTGCTAGTGGTCCCTGGTCGGATAGCGGGAGGTGTTACACCGGGGAGCTGTTTTTT.

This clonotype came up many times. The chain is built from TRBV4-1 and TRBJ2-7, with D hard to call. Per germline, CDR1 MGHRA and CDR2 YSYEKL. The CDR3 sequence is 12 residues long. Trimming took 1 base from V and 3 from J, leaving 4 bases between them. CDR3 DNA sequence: TGCGCCAGCAGCCAAGTGTTCTACGAGCAGTACTTC. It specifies CASSQVFYEQYF.

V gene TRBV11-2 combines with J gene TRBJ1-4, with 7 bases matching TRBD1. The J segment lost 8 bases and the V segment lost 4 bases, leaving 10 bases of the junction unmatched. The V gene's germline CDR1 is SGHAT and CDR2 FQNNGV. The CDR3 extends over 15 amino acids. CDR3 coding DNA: TGTGCCAGCAGCTCTACAGGGGTCCCGGGCGAAAAACTGTTTTTT. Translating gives CASSSTGVPGEKLFF.

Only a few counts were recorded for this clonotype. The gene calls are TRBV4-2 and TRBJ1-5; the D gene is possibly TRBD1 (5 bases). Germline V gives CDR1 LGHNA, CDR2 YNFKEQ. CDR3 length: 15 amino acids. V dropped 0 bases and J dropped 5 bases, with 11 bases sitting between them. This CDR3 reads CASSQDGPGYQPQHF. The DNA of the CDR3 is TGTGCCAGCAGCCAAGATGGGCCAGGGTATCAGCCCCAGCATTTT.

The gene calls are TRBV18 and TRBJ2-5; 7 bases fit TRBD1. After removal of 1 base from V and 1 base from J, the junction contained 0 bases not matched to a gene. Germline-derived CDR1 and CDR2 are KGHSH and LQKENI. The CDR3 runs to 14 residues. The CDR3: CASSPRDSQETQYF. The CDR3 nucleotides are TGTGCCAGCTCACCACGGGACAGCCAAGAGACCCAGTACTTC. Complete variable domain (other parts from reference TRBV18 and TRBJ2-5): NAGVMQNPRHLVRRRGQEARLRCSPMKGHSHVYWYRQLPEEGLKFMVYLQKENIIDESGMPKERFSAEFPKEGPSILRIQQVVRGDSAAYFCASSPRDSQETQYFGPGTRLLVL.

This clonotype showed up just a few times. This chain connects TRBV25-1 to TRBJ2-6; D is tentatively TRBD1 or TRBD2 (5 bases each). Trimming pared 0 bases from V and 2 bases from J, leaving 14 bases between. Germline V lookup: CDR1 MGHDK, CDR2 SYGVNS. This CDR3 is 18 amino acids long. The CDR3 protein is CASSEYPGSLAGANVLTF. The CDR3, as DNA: TGTGCCAGCAGTGAATACCCAGGGAGCCTAGCTGGGGCCAACGTCCTGACTTTC.

The CDR3 sequence: CASSLASGGYNYGYTF. The CDR3 nucleotides are TGCGCCAGCAGCTTGGCCTCAGGGGGCTATAACTATGGCTACACCTTC. The genes are TRBV5-1 and TRBJ1-2, with 8 bases that match TRBD1. Germline loops: CDR1 SGHRS, CDR2 YFSETQ. CDR3 size: 16 residues. V lost 0 bases, J lost 1 base, and 5 bases stayed unmatched.

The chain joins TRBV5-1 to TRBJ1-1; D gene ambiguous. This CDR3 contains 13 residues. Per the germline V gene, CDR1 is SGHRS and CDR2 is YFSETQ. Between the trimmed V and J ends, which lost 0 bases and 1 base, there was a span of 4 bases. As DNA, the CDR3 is TGCGCCAGCAGCTTGGCCCAGAACACTGAAGCTTTCTTT. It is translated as CASSLAQNTEAFF.